This TCR beta chain was found in a study of T cells after somatic rescue of genetic block. Clones were sequenced by immunoSEQ multiplex PCR, and TCRdb holds only the in-frame ones, with some missing. The sample holds tens of thousands of clones; around 92% are singletons and the top ten take about 2.9%. Sequencing used peripheral blood mononuclear cells (PBMCs). The receptor was derived from a man aged 40-49 years.

CDR3 coding DNA: TGTGCCAGCAGCCTTGCAGATACGCAGTATTTT. The encoded protein is CASSLADTQYF. The gene calls are TRBV5-6 and TRBJ2-3, with D unresolved. Trimming removed 4 bases at V and 4 bases at J, with 4 bases between. The CDR3 spans 11 residues. Germline CDR1 is SGHDT and CDR2 is YYEEEE. Complete variable domain (other parts from reference TRBV5-6 and TRBJ2-3): DAGVTQSPTHLIKTRGQQVTLRCSPKSGHDTVSWYQQALGQGPQFIFQYYEEEERQRGNFPDRFSGHQFPNYSSELNVNALLLGDSALYLCASSLADTQYFGPGTRLTVL.